This T cell receptor (beta chain) was documented in a study of CD8+ T cells in alopecia areata. General observations from the study: Alopecia totalis/universalis scalp especially showed more expanded CD8+ clones than normal scalp.

As to this clone: Its antigen is not identified.

Documented treatment: oral pan-JAK inhibitor, 5-10 mg twice daily. RNA, once extracted, was reverse transcribed into cDNA for use as the sequencing template. The method was immunoSEQ multiplex PCR; TCRdb's version includes in-frame clones alone and lacks a portion of them. The table has under 250,000 clones, 50% to 60% seen once; the top ten hold about 1.4%. Per germline, CDR1 MNHEY and CDR2 SMNVEV (reference sequence). This CDR3 is 13 amino acids long. The V segment lost 7 bases and the J segment 6 bases; nucleotides outside the gene matches: 4. This receptor was obtained from a human donor with alopecia areata. The chain carries TRBV27 and TRBJ2-1; 9 bases are a match to TRBD2. This specimen was CD4+ T cells sorted from blood, taken at week 4, from a patient treated with tofacitinib. The CDR3 is CASTRTSVNEQFF. The CDR3 DNA follows: TGTGCCAGCACCCGGACTAGCGTCAATGAGCAGTTCTTC.